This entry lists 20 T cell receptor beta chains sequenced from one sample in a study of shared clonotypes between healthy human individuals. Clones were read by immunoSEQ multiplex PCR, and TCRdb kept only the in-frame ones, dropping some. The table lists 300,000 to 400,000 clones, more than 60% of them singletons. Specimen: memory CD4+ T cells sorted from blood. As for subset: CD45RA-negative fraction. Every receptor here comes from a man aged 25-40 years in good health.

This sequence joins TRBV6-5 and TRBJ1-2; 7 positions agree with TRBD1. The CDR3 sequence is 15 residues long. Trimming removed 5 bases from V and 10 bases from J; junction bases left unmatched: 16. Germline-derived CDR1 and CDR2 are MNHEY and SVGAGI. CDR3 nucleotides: TGTGCCAGCAGTCAGGGGGTCCAGGGAGGGAGGTCCTACACCTTC. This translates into CASSQGVQGGRSYTF.

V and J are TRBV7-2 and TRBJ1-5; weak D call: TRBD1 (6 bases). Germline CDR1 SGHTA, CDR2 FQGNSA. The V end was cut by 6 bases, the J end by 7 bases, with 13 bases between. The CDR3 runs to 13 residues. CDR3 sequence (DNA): TGTGCCAGCAGTGGACAGCGGGACCAGCCCCAGCATTTT. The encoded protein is CASSGQRDQPQHF.

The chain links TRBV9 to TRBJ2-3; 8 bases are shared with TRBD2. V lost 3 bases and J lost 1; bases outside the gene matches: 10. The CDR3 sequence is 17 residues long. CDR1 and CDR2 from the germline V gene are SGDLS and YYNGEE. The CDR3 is CASSAPKAGVGTDTQYF. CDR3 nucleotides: TGTGCCAGCAGCGCCCCTAAAGCGGGAGTAGGCACAGATACGCAGTATTTT.

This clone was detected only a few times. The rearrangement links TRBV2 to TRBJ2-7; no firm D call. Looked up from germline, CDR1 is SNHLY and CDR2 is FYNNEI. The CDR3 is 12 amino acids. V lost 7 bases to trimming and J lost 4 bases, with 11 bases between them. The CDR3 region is CASTETRYEQYF. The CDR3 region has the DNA TGTGCCAGCACGGAGACTCGTTACGAGCAGTACTTC.

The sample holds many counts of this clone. This CDR3 is CASSTQGTSGVEQFF. The CDR3 DNA is TGTGCCAGTAGTACTCAGGGGACTAGCGGGGTCGAGCAGTTCTTC. The V gene is TRBV19, the J gene TRBJ2-1, with 13 bases identical to TRBD2. Trimming cost V 4 bases and J 10 bases; bases outside gene matches: 7. The CDR3 extends over 15 amino acids. CDR1 and CDR2 (germline): LNHDA, SQIVND (reference sequence).

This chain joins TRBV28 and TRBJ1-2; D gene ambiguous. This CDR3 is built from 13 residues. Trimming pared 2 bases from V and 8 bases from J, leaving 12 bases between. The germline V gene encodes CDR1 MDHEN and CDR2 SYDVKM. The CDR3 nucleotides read TGTGCCAGCAGTTTAACCGATCAGGTCGGCTACACCTTC. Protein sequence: CASSLTDQVGYTF.

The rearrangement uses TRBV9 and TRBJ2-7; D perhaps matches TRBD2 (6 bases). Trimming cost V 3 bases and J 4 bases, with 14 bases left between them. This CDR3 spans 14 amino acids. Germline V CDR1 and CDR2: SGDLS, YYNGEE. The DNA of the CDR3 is TGTGCCAGCAGCGGAGGCGCGAGCGGGTACGAGCAGTACTTC. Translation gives CASSGGASGYEQYF.

The CDR3 nucleotides read TGTGCCAGCAGCCTGGGGGGGGCGACAGAGACCCAGTACTTC. This sequence encodes CASSLGGATETQYF. This chain joins TRBV7-7 and TRBJ2-5; tentative D call: TRBD2 (7 bases). In germline, CDR1 is SSHAT, CDR2 FNYEAQ (reference sequence). The V gene lost 5 bases and the J gene lost 4 bases, with 14 bases spanning the gap. The CDR3 sequence is 14 residues long.

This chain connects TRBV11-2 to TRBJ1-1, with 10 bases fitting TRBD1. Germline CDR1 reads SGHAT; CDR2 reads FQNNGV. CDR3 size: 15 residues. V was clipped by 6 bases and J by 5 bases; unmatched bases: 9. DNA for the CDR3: TGTGCCAGCAGACCACCCGGGACAGGGGTTACTGAAGCTTTCTTT. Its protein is CASRPPGTGVTEAFF.

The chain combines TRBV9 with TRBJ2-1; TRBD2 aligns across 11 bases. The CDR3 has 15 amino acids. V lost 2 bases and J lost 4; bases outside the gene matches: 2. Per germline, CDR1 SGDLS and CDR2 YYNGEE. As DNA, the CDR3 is TGTGCCAGCAGCGTGGGACTAGCGGCTTACAATGAGCAGTTCTTC. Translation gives CASSVGLAAYNEQFF.

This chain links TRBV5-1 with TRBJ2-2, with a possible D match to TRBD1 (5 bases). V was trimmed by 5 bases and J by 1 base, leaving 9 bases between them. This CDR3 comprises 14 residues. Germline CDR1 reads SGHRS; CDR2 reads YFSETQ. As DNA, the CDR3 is TGCGCCAGCAGGTCGCAGGGGAACACCGGGGAGCTGTTTTTT. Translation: CASRSQGNTGELFF.

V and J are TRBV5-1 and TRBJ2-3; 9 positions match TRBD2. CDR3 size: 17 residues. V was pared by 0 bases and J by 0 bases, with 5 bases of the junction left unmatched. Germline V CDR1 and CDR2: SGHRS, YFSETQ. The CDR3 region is CASSLGTSALSTDTQYF. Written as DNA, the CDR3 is TGCGCCAGCAGCTTGGGGACTAGCGCCCTTAGCACAGATACGCAGTATTTT.

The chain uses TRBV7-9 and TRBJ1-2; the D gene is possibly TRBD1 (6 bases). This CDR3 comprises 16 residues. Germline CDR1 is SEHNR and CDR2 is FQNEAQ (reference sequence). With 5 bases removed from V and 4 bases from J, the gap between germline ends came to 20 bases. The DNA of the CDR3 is TGTGCCAGCAGCCTACCGGTAACAGGGACCCGCTATGGCTACACCTTC. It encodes CASSLPVTGTRYGYTF.

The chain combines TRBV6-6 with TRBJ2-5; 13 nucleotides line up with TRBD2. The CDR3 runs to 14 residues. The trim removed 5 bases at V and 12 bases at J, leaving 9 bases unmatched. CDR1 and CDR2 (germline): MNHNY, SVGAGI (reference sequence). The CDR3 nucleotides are TGTGCCAGCAGTCAGAGCGGGACTAGCGGGGCGAAGTACTTC. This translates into CASSQSGTSGAKYF.

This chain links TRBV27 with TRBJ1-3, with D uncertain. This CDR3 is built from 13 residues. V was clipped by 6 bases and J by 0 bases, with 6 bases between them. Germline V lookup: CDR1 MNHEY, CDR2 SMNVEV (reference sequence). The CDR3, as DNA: TGTGCCAGCAGAACGATCTCTGGAAACACCATATATTTT. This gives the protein CASRTISGNTIYF.

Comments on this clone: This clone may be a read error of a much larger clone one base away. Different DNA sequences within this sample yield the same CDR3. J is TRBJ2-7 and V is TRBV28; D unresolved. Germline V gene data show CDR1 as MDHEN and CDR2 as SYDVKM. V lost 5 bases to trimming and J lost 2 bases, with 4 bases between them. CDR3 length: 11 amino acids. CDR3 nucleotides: TGTGCCAGCAGTAGCACCTACGAGCAGTACTTC. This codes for CASSSTYEQYF.

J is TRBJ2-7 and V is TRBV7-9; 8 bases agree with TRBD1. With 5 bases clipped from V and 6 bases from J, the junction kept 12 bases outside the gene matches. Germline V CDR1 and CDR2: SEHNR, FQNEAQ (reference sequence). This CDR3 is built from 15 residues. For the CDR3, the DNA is TGTGCCAGCAGCCGAACTACCGGGACAGGTACCGAGCAGTACTTC. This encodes CASSRTTGTGTEQYF.

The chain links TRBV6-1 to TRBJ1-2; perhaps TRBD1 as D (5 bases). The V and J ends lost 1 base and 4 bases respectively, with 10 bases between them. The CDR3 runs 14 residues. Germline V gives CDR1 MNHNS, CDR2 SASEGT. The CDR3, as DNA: TGTGCCAGCAGTGAAGGGACGGGACGCTATGGCTACACCTTC. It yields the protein CASSEGTGRYGYTF.

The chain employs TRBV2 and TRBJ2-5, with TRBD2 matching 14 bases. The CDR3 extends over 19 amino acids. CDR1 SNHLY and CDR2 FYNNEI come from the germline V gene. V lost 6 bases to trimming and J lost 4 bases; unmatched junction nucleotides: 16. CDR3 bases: TGTGCCAGCAGCCGACCGGGACTAGCGGGAGCACGCAACAGAGAGACCCAGTACTTC. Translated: CASSRPGLAGARNRETQYF.

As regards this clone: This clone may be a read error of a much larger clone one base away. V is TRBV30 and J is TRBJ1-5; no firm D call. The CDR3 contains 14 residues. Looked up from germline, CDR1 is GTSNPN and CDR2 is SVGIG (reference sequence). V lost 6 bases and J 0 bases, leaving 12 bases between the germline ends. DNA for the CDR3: TGTGCCTGCCCGGTATGGGCTAGCAATCAGCCCCAGCATTTT. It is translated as CACPVWASNQPQHF.